The next 27 T cell receptor beta chains were all read from a single sample in a study of blood T cell repertoires in COVID-19. Clones were read by immunoSEQ multiplex PCR, and TCRdb kept only the in-frame ones, dropping some. The top ten clones hold 4% to 5% of a sample with 300,000 or so clones, roughly 80% of them seen once. Specimen: peripheral blood. These receptors all stem from a woman aged 45-65 years with active or convalescent COVID-19.

This clone was observed once. In DNA form, the CDR3 reads TGTGCCAGTAATACGATTGCAGGAACCGGGGGAAGAGCTTTCTTT. It translates to CASNTIAGTGGRAFF. V usage is TRBV28 and J usage is TRBJ1-1; D may be TRBD1 (5 bases). The germline gives CDR1 MDHEN, CDR2 SYDVKM. CDR3 size: 15 residues. V was trimmed by 9 bases and J by 10 bases, leaving 27 bases between them.

The genes are TRBV19 and TRBJ2-7, with D tentatively TRBD2 (6 bases). Germline V gene sequence: CDR1 LNHDA, CDR2 SQIVND (reference sequence). Between the trimmed V and J ends, which lost 10 bases and 6 bases, there was a span of 13 bases. The CDR3 contains 11 residues. CDR3 bases: TGTGCCACCCAAGAGGAGGGCGAGCAGTACTTC. This encodes CATQEEGEQYF.

The chain carries TRBV28 and TRBJ2-1; the D gene is possibly TRBD1 (6 bases). Germline V CDR1 and CDR2: MDHEN, SYDVKM. The CDR3 runs to 15 residues. Trimming shortened V by 8 bases and J by 0 bases, and 14 bases separated the two germline ends. CDR3 sequence (DNA): TGTGCCAGCTGTGCCACAGGGAGCTCCTACAATGAGCAGTTCTTC. Translating gives CASCATGSSYNEQFF. Variable domain in full (rest from reference TRBV28 and TRBJ2-1): DVKVTQSSRYLVKRTGEKVFLECVQDMDHENMFWYRQDPGLGLRLIYFSYDVKMKEKGDIPEGYSVSREKKERFSLILESASTNQTSMYLCASCATGSSYNEQFFGPGTRLTVL.

The chain is built from TRBV7-9 and TRBJ2-5, with unresolved D. V lost 5 bases to trimming and J lost 2 bases, with 15 bases between them. The CDR3 has 15 residues. CDR1 is SEHNR, CDR2 FQNEAQ, per germline (reference sequence). As DNA, the CDR3 is TGTGCCAGCAGCCATCTTGCACTGCTACAAGAGACCCAGTACTTC. Protein product: CASSHLALLQETQYF.

J is TRBJ1-1 and V is TRBV24-1; TRBD1 is a possible D gene (5 bases). This CDR3 is built from 14 residues. Germline CDR1 KGHDR, CDR2 SFDVKD. V was clipped by 2 bases and J by 2 bases, with 8 bases between them. Written as DNA, the CDR3 is TGTGCCACCAGTGATTGGGGCAGCAACACTGAAGCTTTCTTT. Translated: CATSDWGSNTEAFF.

The gene calls are TRBV10-2 and TRBJ2-7; 7 bases match TRBD1. The CDR3 sequence is 14 residues long. V lost 7 bases to trimming and J lost 2 bases; unmatched junction nucleotides: 8. Germline CDR1 reads WSHSY; CDR2 reads SAAADI. The CDR3 DNA sequence: TGCGCCAGCACCGGGGACAGTTCGGCCTACGAGCAGTACTTC. Translation gives CASTGDSSAYEQYF.

The CDR3 nucleotides are TGTGCCTGGAGTGTCAGATCCGGACTAGCGGGGAACAATGAGCAGTTCTTC. Its protein product is CAWSVRSGLAGNNEQFF. The J gene is TRBJ2-1, the V gene TRBV30; 12 positions agree with TRBD2. Trimming cost V 0 bases and J 5 bases; bases outside gene matches: 8. Germline lookup yields CDR1 GTSNPN and CDR2 SVGIG (reference sequence). This CDR3 has 17 residues.

This clone was detected ten times or more. The chain combines TRBV10-3 with TRBJ2-5, with 7 bases lining up with TRBD1. The J segment lost 5 bases and the V segment lost 7 bases, leaving 7 bases of the junction unmatched. Germline CDR1 is ENHRY and CDR2 is SYGVKD. The CDR3 runs to 13 residues. CDR3 in amino acids: CAITNDRAETQYF. CDR3 sequence (DNA): TGTGCCATCACTAACGACAGGGCCGAGACCCAGTACTTC.

The J gene is TRBJ2-6, the V gene TRBV4-1; D call uncertain. From germline, CDR1 is MGHRA and CDR2 YSYEKL. Trimming removed 4 bases at V and 0 bases at J, with 7 bases between. CDR3 length equals 15 residues. DNA of the CDR3: TGCGCCAGCAGCCTTCAGGTCTCTGGGGCCAACGTCCTGACTTTC. Amino acid sequence: CASSLQVSGANVLTF.

The gene calls are TRBV10-3 and TRBJ2-2, with 8 bases lining up with TRBD1. Germline values: CDR1 ENHRY, CDR2 SYGVKD. CDR3 length equals 19 residues. The junction had 13 bases not matched to a gene; V was cut back by 3 bases and J by 1 base. DNA for the CDR3: TGTGCCATCAGTGACCTGGTGGCCAGGGGGCGGGGGAACACCGGGGAGCTGTTTTTT. This codes for CAISDLVARGRGNTGELFF.

The chain joins TRBV30 to TRBJ1-3, with TRBD1 as a possible D gene (6 bases). The length of the CDR3 is 14 residues. CDR1 and CDR2 from the germline V gene are GTSNPN and SVGIG (reference sequence). Trimming pared 3 bases from V and 2 bases from J, leaving 11 bases between. The CDR3 coding sequence is TGTGCCTGGAGCGGTGCAGGGGCTGGAAACACCATATATTTT. Translation: CAWSGAGAGNTIYF.

The V gene is TRBV7-2, the J gene TRBJ1-1; no definite D call. The CDR3 extends over 14 amino acids. The germline CDR1 and CDR2 sequences are SGHTA and FQGNSA. V dropped 6 bases and J dropped 3 bases, with 14 bases sitting between them. CDR3 bases: TGTGCCAGCAGAAACCCCCTAATCTACACTGAAGCTTTCTTT. Its translation: CASRNPLIYTEAFF.

This clone has a count of ten or more. This rearrangement joins TRBV7-9 to TRBJ1-2; TRBD1 agrees at 8 bases. The CDR3 sequence is 12 residues long. CDR1 and CDR2 from the germline V gene are SEHNR and FQNEAQ (reference sequence). Trimming cost V 3 bases and J 8 bases; bases outside gene matches: 2. This CDR3 is CASSLTGEGYTF. In nucleotides, the CDR3 is TGTGCCAGCAGCTTGACAGGGGAAGGCTACACCTTC.

This chain joins TRBV18 and TRBJ2-5; 10 nucleotides agree with TRBD2. This CDR3 has 15 amino acids. CDR1 and CDR2 (germline): KGHSH, LQKENI. Germline trimming cut 0 bases from V and 10 bases from J; bases unmatched to any gene: 8. The CDR3 coding sequence is TGTGCCAGCTCACCACCGGGACTAGCGAGAGAGGACCAGTACTTC. Residues: CASSPPGLAREDQYF.

The V call is TRBV9, the J call TRBJ2-1; TRBD1 matches at 8 bases. The CDR3 runs to 13 residues. J lost 13 bases, V lost 4 bases, and 10 bases had no gene match. Per germline, CDR1 SGDLS and CDR2 YYNGEE. The CDR3 loop reads CASSPRTGYSQFF. CDR3 in DNA: TGTGCCAGCAGCCCTCGGACAGGGTATAGTCAGTTCTTC.

V is TRBV5-6 and J is TRBJ1-3; 8 bases line up with TRBD1. The germline CDR1 and CDR2 sequences are SGHDT and YYEEEE. This CDR3 comprises 15 residues. Losses at the gene ends were 6 bases for V and 0 bases for J; bases not matched to a gene: 5. The CDR3 DNA follows: TGTGCCAGCATCCGACAGGGGAGCTCTGGAAACACCATATATTTT. Amino acids: CASIRQGSSGNTIYF. The full variable domain, completed using reference TRBV5-6 and TRBJ1-3, is DAGVTQSPTHLIKTRGQQVTLRCSPKSGHDTVSWYQQALGQGPQFIFQYYEEEERQRGNFPDRFSGHQFPNYSSELNVNALLLGDSALYLCASIRQGSSGNTIYFGEGSWLTVV.

This clone has only one observation. The CDR3 DNA reads TGTGCCACCTCCGTCGCAACTAATGAAAAACTGTTTTTT. Its protein product is CATSVATNEKLFF. The chain has TRBV28 and TRBJ1-4, with D unresolved. The CDR3 runs to 13 residues. The germline V and J ends were trimmed by 10 bases and 0 bases, with 9 bases remaining between them. Germline lookup yields CDR1 MDHEN and CDR2 SYDVKM.

This clone appeared once. This chain links TRBV27 with TRBJ1-6; maybe TRBD1 (5 bases). Germline V CDR1 and CDR2: MNHEY, SMNVEV (reference sequence). Trimming left V 0 bases short and J 10 bases short, with 16 bases between. CDR3 length: 16 amino acids. The CDR3 is CASSLSSRQGYSPLHF. The CDR3 DNA reads TGTGCCAGCAGTTTATCGTCCCGCCAGGGATACTCACCCCTCCACTTT.

Only one count was recorded for this clone. J is TRBJ1-2 and V is TRBV28; 7 nucleotides match TRBD1. The junction had 12 bases not matched to a gene; V was cut back by 2 bases and J by 12 bases. Germline loops: CDR1 MDHEN, CDR2 SYDVKM. The CDR3 totals 14 residues. The CDR3, as DNA: TGTGCCAGCAGTTTAACCCAGGGGGTGGCCGGCCACACCTTC. Translating gives CASSLTQGVAGHTF.

This chain uses TRBV29-1 with TRBJ1-1; D possibly corresponds to TRBD1 (5 bases). This CDR3 contains 13 residues. Trimming took 3 bases from V and 4 from J, leaving 12 bases between them. Germline V gene sequence: CDR1 SQVTM, CDR2 ANQGSEA. In nucleotides, the CDR3 is TGCAGCGTTGAGGGGGGGTTGTCCACTGAAGCTTTCTTT. This translates into CSVEGGLSTEAFF.

This chain connects TRBV19 to TRBJ1-1; no clear D. Per the germline V gene, CDR1 is LNHDA and CDR2 is SQIVND (reference sequence). The CDR3 is 12 amino acids. The V and J ends lost 6 bases and 9 bases respectively, with 14 bases between them. Here the CDR3 reads CASRTSGYQAFF. CDR3 in DNA: TGTGCCAGTAGGACCTCAGGTTACCAAGCTTTCTTT.

The chain uses TRBV4-1 and TRBJ1-2, with D perhaps TRBD1 (5 bases). Trimming removed 0 bases from V and 5 bases from J, with 16 bases in between. CDR3 length: 16 amino acids. From germline, CDR1 is MGHRA and CDR2 YSYEKL. The CDR3 DNA reads TGCGCCAGCAGCCAAGATTGGGGGGATTTCCCTTATGGCTACACCTTC. Amino acid sequence: CASSQDWGDFPYGYTF.

This chain connects TRBV18 to TRBJ2-3; D unclear. Deletions cut 4 bases from V and 0 bases from J, with 23 bases between. The length of the CDR3 is 19 residues. CDR1 KGHSH and CDR2 LQKENI come from the germline V gene. CDR3 loop: CASSLNRLGRDPSTDTQYF. The CDR3 bases are TGTGCCAGCTCACTGAACCGGCTAGGCCGCGATCCTAGCACAGATACGCAGTATTTT.

The V gene is TRBV24-1, the J gene TRBJ1-5; TRBD1 is a possible D gene (6 bases). Germline CDR1 is KGHDR and CDR2 is SFDVKD. Trimming left V 4 bases short and J 2 bases short, with 17 bases between. CDR3 length equals 17 residues. The CDR3 sequence is CATSDSGRGGGNQPQHF. The CDR3 nucleotides are TGTGCCACCAGTGACTCCGGGCGGGGGGGCGGCAATCAGCCCCAGCATTTT.

This clone was recorded only once. The rearrangement uses TRBV19 and TRBJ1-5; possibly TRBD1 for D (6 bases). The V gene lost 5 bases and the J gene lost 1 base, with 9 bases spanning the gap. Germline CDR1 and CDR2: LNHDA and SQIVND (reference sequence). The CDR3 spans 14 residues. CDR3 residues: CASSPQGSNQPQHF. CDR3 DNA sequence: TGTGCCAGTAGTCCACAGGGAAGCAATCAGCCCCAGCATTTT.

This clone was counted between two and nine times. The rearrangement uses TRBV2 and TRBJ2-6; 7 nucleotides match TRBD1. Germline V CDR1 and CDR2: SNHLY, FYNNEI. This CDR3 contains 17 residues. V lost 6 bases and J lost 0; bases outside the gene matches: 8. The CDR3 nucleotides are TGTGCCAGCAGATTCGCCGCAGGGGGCTCTGGGGCCAACGTCCTGACTTTC. Translated, it gives CASRFAAGGSGANVLTF.

The rearrangement links TRBV7-9 to TRBJ2-1; D possibly corresponds to TRBD2 (6 bases). CDR1 is SEHNR and CDR2 is FQNEAQ in the germline V gene (reference sequence). There are 15 residues in the CDR3. Trimming stripped 5 bases from V and 1 base from J, with 12 bases between. Here the CDR3 reads CASSSGLPSYNEQFF. In DNA, the CDR3 is TGTGCCAGCAGCAGCGGACTACCGTCCTACAATGAGCAGTTCTTC.